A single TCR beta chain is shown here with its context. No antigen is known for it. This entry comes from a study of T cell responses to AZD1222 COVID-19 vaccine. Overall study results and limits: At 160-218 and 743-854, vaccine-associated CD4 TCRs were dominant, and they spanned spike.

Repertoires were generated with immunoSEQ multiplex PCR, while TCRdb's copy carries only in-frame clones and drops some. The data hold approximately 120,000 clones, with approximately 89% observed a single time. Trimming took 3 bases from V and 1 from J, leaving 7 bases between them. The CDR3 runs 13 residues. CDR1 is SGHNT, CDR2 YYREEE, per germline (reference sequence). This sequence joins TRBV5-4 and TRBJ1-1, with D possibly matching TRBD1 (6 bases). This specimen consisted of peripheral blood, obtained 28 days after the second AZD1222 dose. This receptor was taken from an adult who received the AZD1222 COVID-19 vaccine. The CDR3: CASSSTGNTEAFF. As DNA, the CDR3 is TGTGCCAGCAGCTCGACAGGGAACACTGAAGCTTTCTTT.